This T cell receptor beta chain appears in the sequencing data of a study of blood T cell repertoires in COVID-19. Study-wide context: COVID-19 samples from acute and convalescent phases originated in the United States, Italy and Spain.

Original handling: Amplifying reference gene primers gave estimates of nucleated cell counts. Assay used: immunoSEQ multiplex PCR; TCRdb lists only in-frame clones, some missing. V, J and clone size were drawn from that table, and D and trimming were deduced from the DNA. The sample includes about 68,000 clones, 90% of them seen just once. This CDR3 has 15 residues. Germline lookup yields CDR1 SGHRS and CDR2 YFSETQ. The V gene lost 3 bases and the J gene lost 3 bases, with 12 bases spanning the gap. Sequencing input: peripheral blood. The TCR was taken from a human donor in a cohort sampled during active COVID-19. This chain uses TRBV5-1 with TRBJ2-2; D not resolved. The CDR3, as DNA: TGCGCCAGCAGCTCCGGAGACCGAGACACCGGGGAGCTGTTTTTT. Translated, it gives CASSSGDRDTGELFF.